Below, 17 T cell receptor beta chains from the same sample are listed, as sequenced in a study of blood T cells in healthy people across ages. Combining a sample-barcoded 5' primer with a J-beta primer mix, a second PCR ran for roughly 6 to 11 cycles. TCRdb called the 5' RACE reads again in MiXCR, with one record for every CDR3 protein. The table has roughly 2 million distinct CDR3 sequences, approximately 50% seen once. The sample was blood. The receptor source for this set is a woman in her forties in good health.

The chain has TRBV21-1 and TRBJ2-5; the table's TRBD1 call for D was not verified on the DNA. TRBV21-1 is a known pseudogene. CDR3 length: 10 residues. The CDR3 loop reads CAGGTETQYF. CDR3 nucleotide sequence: TGTGCCGGCGGGACGGAGACCCAGTACTTC.

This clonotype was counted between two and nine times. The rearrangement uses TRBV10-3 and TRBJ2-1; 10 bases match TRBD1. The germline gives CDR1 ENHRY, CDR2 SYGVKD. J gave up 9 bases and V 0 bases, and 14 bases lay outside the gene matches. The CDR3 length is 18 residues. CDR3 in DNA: TGTGCCATCAGTGAGTCCCCTCCGACAGGGGGCGGGAATAGTGAGCAGTTCTTC. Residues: CAISESPPTGGGNSEQFF.

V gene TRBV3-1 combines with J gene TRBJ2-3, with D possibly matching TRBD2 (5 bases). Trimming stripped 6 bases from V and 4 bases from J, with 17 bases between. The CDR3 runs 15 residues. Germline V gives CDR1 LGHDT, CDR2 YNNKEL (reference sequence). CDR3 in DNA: TGTGCCAGCAGGCCTTGGGGTCAGGAGGCAGATACGCAGTATTTT. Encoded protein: CASRPWGQEADTQYF.

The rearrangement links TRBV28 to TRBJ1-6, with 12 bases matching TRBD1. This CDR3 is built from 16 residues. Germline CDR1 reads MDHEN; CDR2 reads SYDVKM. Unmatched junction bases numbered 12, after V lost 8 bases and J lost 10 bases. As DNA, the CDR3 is TGTGCCAGCTGGGCTCCGGGACAGGGGGCTTTCTCACCCCTCCACTTT. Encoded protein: CASWAPGQGAFSPLHF.

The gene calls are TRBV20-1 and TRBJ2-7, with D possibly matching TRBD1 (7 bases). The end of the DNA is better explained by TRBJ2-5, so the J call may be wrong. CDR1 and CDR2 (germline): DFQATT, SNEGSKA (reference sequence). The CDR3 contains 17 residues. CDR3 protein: CSAPELRGLFGRETQYF. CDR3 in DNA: TGCAGTGCTCCCGAGCTGAGGGGGCTCTTCGGGAGAGAGACCCAGTACTTC.

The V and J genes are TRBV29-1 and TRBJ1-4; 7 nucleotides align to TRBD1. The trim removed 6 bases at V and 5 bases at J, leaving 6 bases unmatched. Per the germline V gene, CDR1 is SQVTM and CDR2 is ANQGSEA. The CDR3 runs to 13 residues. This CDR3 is CSVLGQLNEKLFF. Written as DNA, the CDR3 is TGCAGCGTCTTGGGACAGCTAAATGAAAAACTGTTTTTT.

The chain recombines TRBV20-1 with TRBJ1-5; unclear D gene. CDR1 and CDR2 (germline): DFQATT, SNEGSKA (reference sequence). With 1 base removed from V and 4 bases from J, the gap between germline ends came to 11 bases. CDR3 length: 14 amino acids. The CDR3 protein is CSARVGSYNQPQHF. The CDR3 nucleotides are TGCAGTGCTAGAGTCGGCAGCTATAATCAGCCCCAGCATTTT.

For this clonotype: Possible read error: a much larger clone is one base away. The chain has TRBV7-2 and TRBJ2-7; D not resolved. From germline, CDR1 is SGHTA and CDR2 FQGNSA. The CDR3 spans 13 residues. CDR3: CASSLAVPDEKYF. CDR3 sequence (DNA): TGTGCCAGCAGCTTAGCTGTTCCCGACGAGAAGTACTTC.

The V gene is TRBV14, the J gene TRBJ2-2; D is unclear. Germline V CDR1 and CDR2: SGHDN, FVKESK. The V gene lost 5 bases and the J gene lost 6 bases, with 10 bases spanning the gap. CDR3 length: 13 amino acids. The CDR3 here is CASSVENPGELFF. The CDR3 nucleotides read TGTGCCAGCAGCGTAGAAAATCCCGGGGAGCTGTTTTTT.

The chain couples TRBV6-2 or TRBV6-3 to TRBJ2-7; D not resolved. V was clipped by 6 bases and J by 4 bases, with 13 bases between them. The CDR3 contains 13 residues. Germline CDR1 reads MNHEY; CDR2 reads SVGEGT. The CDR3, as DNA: TGTGCCAGCAGCGGGCCAGGTCTATACGAGCAGTACTTC. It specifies CASSGPGLYEQYF.

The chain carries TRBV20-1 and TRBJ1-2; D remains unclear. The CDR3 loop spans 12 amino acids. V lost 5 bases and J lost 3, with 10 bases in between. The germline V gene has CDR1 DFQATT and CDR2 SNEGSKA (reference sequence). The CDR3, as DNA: TGCAGTGCTGAAACAGAGTACTATGGCTACACCTTC. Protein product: CSAETEYYGYTF.

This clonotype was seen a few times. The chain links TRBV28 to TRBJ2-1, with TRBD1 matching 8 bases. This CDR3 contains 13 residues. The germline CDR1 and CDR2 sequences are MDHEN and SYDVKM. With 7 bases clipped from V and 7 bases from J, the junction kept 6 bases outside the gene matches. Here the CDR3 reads CASTRTGRNEQFF. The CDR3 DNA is TGTGCCAGCACCCGGACAGGGCGAAATGAGCAGTTCTTC.

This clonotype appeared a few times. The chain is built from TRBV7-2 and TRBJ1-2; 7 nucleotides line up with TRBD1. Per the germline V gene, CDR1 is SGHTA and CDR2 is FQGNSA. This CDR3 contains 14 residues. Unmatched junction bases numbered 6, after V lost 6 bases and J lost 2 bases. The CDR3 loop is CASRDRNTNYGYTF. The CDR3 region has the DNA TGTGCCAGCAGGGACAGGAATACCAACTATGGCTACACCTTC.

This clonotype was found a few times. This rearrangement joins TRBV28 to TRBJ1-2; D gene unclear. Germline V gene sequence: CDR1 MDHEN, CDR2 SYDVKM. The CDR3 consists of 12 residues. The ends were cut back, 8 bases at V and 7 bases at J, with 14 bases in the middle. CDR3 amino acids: CASRFGSLGYTF. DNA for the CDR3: TGTGCCAGCCGGTTCGGGTCCCTTGGCTACACCTTC.

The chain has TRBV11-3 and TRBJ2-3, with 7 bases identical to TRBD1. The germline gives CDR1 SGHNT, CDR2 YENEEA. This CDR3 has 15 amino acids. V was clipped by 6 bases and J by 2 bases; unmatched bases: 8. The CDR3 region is CASSHRDSNTDTQYF. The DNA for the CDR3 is TGTGCCAGCAGTCACCGGGACAGCAACACAGATACGCAGTATTTT.

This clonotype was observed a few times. This CDR3 reads CASSSDRALWYEQYF. CDR3 coding DNA: TGTGCCAGCAGTTCCGACAGGGCTCTTTGGTACGAGCAGTACTTC. The chain uses TRBV7-2 and TRBJ2-5, with 7 nucleotides matching TRBD1. With the DNA end fitting TRBJ2-7 better, the J assignment may be wrong. The CDR3 runs 15 residues. The germline V gene encodes CDR1 SGHTA and CDR2 FQGNSA.

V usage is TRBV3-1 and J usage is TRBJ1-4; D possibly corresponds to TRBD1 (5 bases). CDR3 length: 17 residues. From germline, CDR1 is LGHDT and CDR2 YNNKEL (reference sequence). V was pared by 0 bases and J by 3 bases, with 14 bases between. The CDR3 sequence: CASSQERQGWSNEKLFF. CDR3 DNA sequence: TGTGCCAGCAGCCAAGAGAGGCAGGGTTGGTCTAATGAAAAACTGTTTTTT.